The T cell receptor (beta chain) under discussion was sequenced for a study of blood T cell repertoires in COVID-19. Study-wide background: PBMCs, B-cell-depleted T cells, or T cells were the source of the cDNA or gDNA that made up the material.

Method: immunoSEQ multiplex PCR; TCRdb's copy keeps in-frame clones and lacks some. The sample holds roughly 210,000 clones, around 87% seen once. Participants' own reports of clinical history determined their cohort assignment. The V segment lost 4 bases and the J segment 5 bases; nucleotides outside the gene matches: 8. The CDR3 length is 15 residues. The germline gives CDR1 SGHRS, CDR2 YFSETQ. This chain connects TRBV5-1 to TRBJ1-2, with TRBD1 matching over 10 bases. This receptor was obtained from a man aged 25-40 years in a cohort exposed to, infected with or recovered from COVID-19 (not recorded which). Sequencing was carried out using PBMCs or T cells enriched from blood (not recorded which). CDR3 coding DNA: TGCGCCAGCAGCCCGGGGACAGGGGAGGGGTATGGCTACACCTTC. It codes for CASSPGTGEGYGYTF.